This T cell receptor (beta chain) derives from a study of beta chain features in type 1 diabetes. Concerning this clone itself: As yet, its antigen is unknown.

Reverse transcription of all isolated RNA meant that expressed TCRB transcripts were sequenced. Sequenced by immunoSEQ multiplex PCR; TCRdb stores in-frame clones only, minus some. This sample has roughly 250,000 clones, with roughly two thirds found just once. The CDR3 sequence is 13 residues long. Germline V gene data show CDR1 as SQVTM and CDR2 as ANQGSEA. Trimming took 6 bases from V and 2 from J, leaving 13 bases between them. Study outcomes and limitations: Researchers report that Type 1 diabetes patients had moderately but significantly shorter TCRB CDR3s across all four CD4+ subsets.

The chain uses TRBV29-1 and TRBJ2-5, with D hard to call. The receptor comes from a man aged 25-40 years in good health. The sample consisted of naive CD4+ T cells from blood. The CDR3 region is CSVARAPQETQYF. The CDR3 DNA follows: TGCAGCGTGGCTAGGGCGCCGCAAGAGACCCAGTACTTC.